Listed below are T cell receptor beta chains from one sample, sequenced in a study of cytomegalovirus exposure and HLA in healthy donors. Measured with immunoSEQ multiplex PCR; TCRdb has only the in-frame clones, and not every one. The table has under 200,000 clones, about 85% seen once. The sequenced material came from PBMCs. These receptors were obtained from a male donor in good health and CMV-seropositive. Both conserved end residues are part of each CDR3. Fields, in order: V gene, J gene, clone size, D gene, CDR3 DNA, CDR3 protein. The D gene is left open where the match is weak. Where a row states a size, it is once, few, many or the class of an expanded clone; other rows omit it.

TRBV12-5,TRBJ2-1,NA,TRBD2,TGTGCTAGTGGTTTGGGGGCGGGAGCCTACAATGAGCAGTTCTTC,CASGLGAGAYNEQFF
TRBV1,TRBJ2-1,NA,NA,TGCACCAGCAGCCGGGCCCCTACGAGGGAGTTCTACAATGAGCAGTTCTTC,CTSSRAPTREFYNEQFF
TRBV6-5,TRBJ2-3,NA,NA,TGTGCCAGCAGTTACAGGGGAGGAGTCGGAGATACGCAGTATTTT,CASSYRGGVGDTQYF
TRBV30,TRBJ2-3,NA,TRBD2,TGTGCCTGGAGTGAACTGGCGGGAGTAGATACGCAGTATTTT,CAWSELAGVDTQYF
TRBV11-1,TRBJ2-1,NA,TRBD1,TGTGCCAGCCGATTCTCCGGGACAGAAGAGCAGTTCTTC,CASRFSGTEEQFF
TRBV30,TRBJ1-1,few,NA,TGTGCCTGGAGGGGCGGGGGGGCCGGGACTGAAGCTTTCTTT,CAWRGGGAGTEAFF
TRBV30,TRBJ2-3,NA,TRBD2,TGTGCCTGGAGTGACGGCGGGAGGGACGCAGATACGCAGTATTTT,CAWSDGGRDADTQYF
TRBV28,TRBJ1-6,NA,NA,TGTGCCAGCAGTTTACCGGGGGGGGGCGCATCCTATAATTCACCCCTCCACTTT,CASSLPGGGASYNSPLHF
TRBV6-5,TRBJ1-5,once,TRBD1,TGTGCCAGCAGTTCATCAGGGGGTCAGCCCCAGCATTTT,CASSSSGGQPQHF
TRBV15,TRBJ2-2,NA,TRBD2,TGTGCCACCAGGGGCGGCCTAGCGGGAAACACCGGGGAGCTGTTTTTT,CATRGGLAGNTGELFF
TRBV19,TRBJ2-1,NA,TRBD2,TGTGCCAGTAGTATATCGGCTAGCGGGAGAGATGAGCAGTTCTTC,CASSISASGRDEQFF
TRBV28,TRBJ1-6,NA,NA,TGTGCCAGCAGTCGGGGGGGCTATAATTCACCCCTCCACTTT,CASSRGGYNSPLHF
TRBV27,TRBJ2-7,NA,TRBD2,TGTGCCAGCAGTCCAGCTTTGCCGGGACTAGCGAGCTTCTCCTACGAGCAGTACTTC,CASSPALPGLASFSYEQYF
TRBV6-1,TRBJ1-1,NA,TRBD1,TGTGCCAGCAGTGCGACCGGGACAGGGTCTGAAGCTTTCTTT,CASSATGTGSEAFF
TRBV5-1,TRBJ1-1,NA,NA,TGCGCCAGCAGCTTGATGTCAGGCCGTATGAACACTGAAGCTTTCTTT,CASSLMSGRMNTEAFF
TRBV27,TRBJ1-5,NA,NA,TGTGCCAGCAGTTTCAGGGGCCGCAATCAGCCCCAGCATTTT,CASSFRGRNQPQHF
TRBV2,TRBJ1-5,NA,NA,TGTGCCAGCAGACAGTCCAATCAGCCCCAGCATTTT,CASRQSNQPQHF
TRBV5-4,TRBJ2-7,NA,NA,TGTGCCAGCAGCTTCGGTCTAGCCCAGAGCTCCTACGAGCAGTACTTC,CASSFGLAQSSYEQYF
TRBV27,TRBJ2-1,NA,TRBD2,TGTGCCAGCAGTCTCGGACTAGCTTGGAGCAGTGAGCAGTTCTTC,CASSLGLAWSSEQFF
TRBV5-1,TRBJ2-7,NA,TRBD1,TGCGCCAGTAGCCGGGACAGGGGGCTCGAGCAGTACTTC,CASSRDRGLEQYF
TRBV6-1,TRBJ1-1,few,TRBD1,TGTGCCAGCAGTGACAAGGGGGCTCGGACTGAAGCTTTCTTT,CASSDKGARTEAFF
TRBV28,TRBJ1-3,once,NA,TGTGCCAGCAGACCCGGAGGGTCTGGAAACACCATATATTTT,CASRPGGSGNTIYF
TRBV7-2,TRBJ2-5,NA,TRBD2,TGTGCCAGCAGCTTAGGAGCTAGCGGGAGGGATAGAGAGACCCAGTACTTC,CASSLGASGRDRETQYF
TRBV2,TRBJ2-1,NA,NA,TGTGCCAGCAGTGCATACAATGAGCAGTTCTTC,CASSAYNEQFF
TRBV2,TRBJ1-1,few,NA,TGTGCCAGCAGTGCGGAGCTGAACACTGAAGCTTTCTTT,CASSAELNTEAFF
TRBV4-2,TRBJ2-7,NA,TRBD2,TGTGCCAGCAGCCAAGAAAGGGCAGCGGGAGCAGGCGAGCAGTACTTC,CASSQERAAGAGEQYF